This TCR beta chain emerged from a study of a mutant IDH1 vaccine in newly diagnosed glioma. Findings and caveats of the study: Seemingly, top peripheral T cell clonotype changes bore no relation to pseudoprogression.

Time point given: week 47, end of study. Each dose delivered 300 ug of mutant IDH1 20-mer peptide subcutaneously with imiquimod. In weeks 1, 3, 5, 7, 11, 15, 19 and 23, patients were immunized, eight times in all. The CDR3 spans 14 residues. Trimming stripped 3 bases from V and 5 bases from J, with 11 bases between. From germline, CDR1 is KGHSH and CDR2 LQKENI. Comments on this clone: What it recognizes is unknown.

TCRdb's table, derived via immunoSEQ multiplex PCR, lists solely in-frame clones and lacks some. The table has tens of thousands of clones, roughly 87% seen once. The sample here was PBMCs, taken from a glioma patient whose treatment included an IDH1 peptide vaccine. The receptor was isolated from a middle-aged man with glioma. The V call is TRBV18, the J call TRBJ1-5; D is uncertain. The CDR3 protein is CASSPAETYQPQHF. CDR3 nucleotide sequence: TGTGCCAGCTCACCGGCAGAGACTTATCAGCCCCAGCATTTT. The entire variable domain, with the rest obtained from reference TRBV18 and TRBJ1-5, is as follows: NAGVMQNPRHLVRRRGQEARLRCSPMKGHSHVYWYRQLPEEGLKFMVYLQKENIIDESGMPKERFSAEFPKEGPSILRIQQVVRGDSAAYFCASSPAETYQPQHFGDGTRLSIL.